Below, 15 T cell receptor beta chains from the same sample are listed, as sequenced in a study of T cells in Graves' hyperthyroidism and ophthalmopathy. Amplification of TCR beta CDR3 regions used RNA as the template. HTBI primers were employed in a first-round RT-PCR of the TCR CDR3. Using its own MiXCR run on the multiplex PCR reads, TCRdb lists one record per CDR3 protein. Of roughly 170,000 distinct CDR3 sequences in the sample, approximately 9% were seen once. Sequenced material: blood. The receptors derive from a woman between 18 and 29 years old with Graves' hyperthyroidism that later progressed to Graves' ophthalmopathy.

This clonotype has ten or more counts. The chain links TRBV20-1 to TRBJ2-3; 8 positions agree with TRBD1. Germline V gives CDR1 DFQATT, CDR2 SNEGSKA (reference sequence). This CDR3 has 14 amino acids. After removal of 3 bases from V and 1 base from J, the junction contained 3 bases not matched to a gene. The DNA of the CDR3 is TGCAGTGCTAGGTTGGACAGGGGCACAGATACGCAGTATTTT. Its protein product is CSARLDRGTDTQYF.

This clonotype was counted ten times or more. The chain recombines TRBV30 with TRBJ2-1; TRBD2 aligns across 15 bases. Germline V gene sequence: CDR1 GTSNPN, CDR2 SVGIG (reference sequence). The trim removed 2 bases at V and 0 bases at J, leaving 5 bases unmatched. The CDR3 length is 18 residues. The CDR3 loop reads CAWSKGLAGGRSYNEQFF. The DNA of the CDR3 is TGTGCCTGGAGTAAGGGACTAGCGGGAGGACGCTCCTACAATGAGCAGTTCTTC. The full variable domain, in which reference TRBV30 and TRBJ2-1 provide the parts outside the CDR3, is SQTIHQWPATLVQPVGSPLSLECTVEGTSNPNLYWYRQAAGRGLQLLFYSVGIGQISSEVPQNLSASRPQDRQFILSSKKLLLSDSGFYLCAWSKGLAGGRSYNEQFFGPGTRLTVL.

There are many counts of this clonotype. A much larger clonotype is one base distant, so this may be a read error. Because the CDR3 is missing its conserved closing phenylalanine or tryptophan, this is likely a read error. The V call is TRBV2, the J call TRBJ1-1; maybe TRBD1 (5 bases). Trimming took 1 base from V and 3 from J, leaving 12 bases between them. Germline V gives CDR1 SNHLY, CDR2 FYNNEI. CDR3 length equals 15 residues. The CDR3 DNA sequence: TGTGCCAGCAGTGAAGGTCGACAGACCTACACTGAAGCTTTCCTT. The encoded protein is CASSEGRQTYTEAFL.

This clonotype was observed many times. The V and J genes are TRBV7-2 and TRBJ1-2, with D uncertain. V was cut by 2 bases and J by 3 bases, with 10 bases left in between. The V gene's germline CDR1 is SGHTA and CDR2 FQGNSA. The CDR3 runs to 14 residues. The CDR3 loop reads CASSLRASDYGYTF. Written as DNA, the CDR3 is TGTGCCAGCAGCTTACGGGCCTCAGACTATGGCTACACCTTC.

The chain has TRBV20-1 and TRBJ2-1; TRBD2 matches at 10 bases. V gave up 2 bases and J gave up 9 bases; unmatched junction bases: 13. The length of the CDR3 is 16 residues. Germline assignment: CDR1 DFQATT and CDR2 SNEGSKA (reference sequence). The CDR3 loop is CSARRLAGDGLPEQFF. Written as DNA, the CDR3 is TGCAGTGCTAGAAGGCTAGCGGGAGACGGATTACCTGAGCAGTTCTTC.

This clonotype occurred a few times. The chain uses TRBV4-1 and TRBJ1-5; TRBD1 is a possible D gene (5 bases). CDR1 is MGHRA, CDR2 YSYEKL, per germline. The CDR3 runs to 15 residues. V was cut by 1 base and J by 7 bases, with 14 bases left in between. The CDR3 coding sequence is TGCGCCAGCAGCCAAGTAGCAGGCGGGGGGCAGCCCCAGCATTTT. Amino acids: CASSQVAGGGQPQHF.

J is TRBJ1-2 and V is TRBV4-2; weak D call: TRBD1 (5 bases). The germline CDR1 and CDR2 sequences are LGHNA and YNFKEQ. V was clipped by 4 bases and J by 0 bases, with 15 bases between them. The CDR3 sequence is 16 residues long. CDR3 residues: CASSPPQTETNYGYTF. The CDR3 coding sequence is TGTGCCAGCAGCCCCCCCCAGACAGAAACTAACTATGGCTACACCTTC.

This clonotype was seen many times. This CDR3 is CASSLRGPTADTQYF. CDR3 nucleotides: TGTGCCAGCAGCTTAAGAGGGCCAACAGCAGATACGCAGTATTTT. V is TRBV11-2 and J is TRBJ2-3, with D perhaps TRBD2 (5 bases). Germline-derived CDR1 and CDR2 are SGHAT and FQNNGV. Trimming cost V 2 bases and J 4 bases, with 13 bases left between them. The length of the CDR3 is 15 residues. Full variable domain (outside the CDR3, taken from reference TRBV11-2 and TRBJ2-3): EAGVAQSPRYKIIEKRQSVAFWCNPISGHATLYWYQQILGQGPKLLIQFQNNGVVDDSQLPKDRFSAERLKGVDSTLKIQPAKLEDSAVYLCASSLRGPTADTQYFGPGTRLTVL.

There are many counts of this clonotype. The chain recombines TRBV18 with TRBJ1-1; no clear D gene. This CDR3 spans 14 amino acids. Deletions cut 6 bases from V and 3 bases from J, with 14 bases between. The germline gives CDR1 KGHSH, CDR2 LQKENI. CDR3 in amino acids: CASSKEGGHTEAFF. The CDR3 nucleotides read TGTGCCAGCTCGAAGGAGGGCGGCCACACTGAAGCTTTCTTT.

Ten or more counts support this clonotype. V is TRBV7-9 and J is TRBJ2-7, with 8 bases that match TRBD2. This CDR3 is 12 amino acids long. In germline, CDR1 is SEHNR, CDR2 FQNEAQ (reference sequence). V was clipped by 5 bases and J by 6 bases; unmatched bases: 3. CDR3 DNA: TGTGCCAGCAGCATGCGGGGGGTCGAGCAGTACTTC. This codes for CASSMRGVEQYF.

Ten or more counts support this clonotype. CDR3 nucleotides: TGTGCCAGTTACGGGGGAGACTATCGTCAGTACTTC. Its translation: CASYGGDYRQYF. The chain is built from TRBV6-1 and TRBJ2-5, with D perhaps TRBD2 (6 bases). Germline V CDR1 and CDR2: MNHNS, SASEGT. The CDR3 sequence is 12 residues long. With 9 bases removed from V and 11 bases from J, the gap between germline ends came to 19 bases.

This clonotype showed up just a few times. The chain employs TRBV27 and TRBJ2-6; D remains unclear. Germline CDR1 is MNHEY and CDR2 is SMNVEV (reference sequence). The CDR3 has 16 amino acids. The germline V and J ends were trimmed by 4 bases and 4 bases, with 14 bases remaining between them. The CDR3 is CASSSILGRGANVLTF. The CDR3 coding sequence is TGTGCCAGCAGTTCCATCCTAGGGCGCGGGGCCAACGTCCTGACTTTC.

In this sample, this clonotype turned up many times. The chain employs TRBV6-6 and TRBJ2-7; D not resolved. This CDR3 has 13 amino acids. Germline CDR1 is MNHNY and CDR2 is SVGAGI (reference sequence). V was pared by 0 bases and J by 4 bases, with 7 bases between. The CDR3 region has the DNA TGTGCCAGCAGTTACTCGGAGTCATACGAGCAGTACTTC. Amino acid sequence: CASSYSESYEQYF.

In this sample, this clonotype turned up a few times. The chain recombines TRBV5-1 with TRBJ2-7, with TRBD2 matching over 14 bases. CDR1 and CDR2 from the germline V gene are SGHRS and YFSETQ. The CDR3 consists of 15 residues. After removal of 3 bases from V and 3 bases from J, the junction contained 2 bases not matched to a gene. CDR3 sequence (DNA): TGCGCCAGCAGCTATGGACTAGCGGGAGGCTACGAGCAGTACTTC. Encoded protein: CASSYGLAGGYEQYF. The full variable domain, with the rest looked up from reference TRBV5-1 and TRBJ2-7, is KAGVTQTPRYLIKTRGQQVTLSCSPISGHRSVSWYQQTPGQGLQFLFEYFSETQRNKGNFPGRFSGRQFSNSRSEMNVSTLELGDSALYLCASSYGLAGGYEQYFGPGTRLTVT.

The chain is built from TRBV5-1 and TRBJ2-1; D is perhaps TRBD2 (5 bases). V was shortened by 0 bases and J by 14 bases, with 24 bases between the two germline ends. The germline CDR1 and CDR2 sequences are SGHRS and YFSETQ. CDR3 length: 16 residues. The CDR3 nucleotides read TGCGCCAGCAGCTTGGCCGGTTCTAGCTCCTCACCTGGGGAGTTCTTC. Protein: CASSLAGSSSSPGEFF.